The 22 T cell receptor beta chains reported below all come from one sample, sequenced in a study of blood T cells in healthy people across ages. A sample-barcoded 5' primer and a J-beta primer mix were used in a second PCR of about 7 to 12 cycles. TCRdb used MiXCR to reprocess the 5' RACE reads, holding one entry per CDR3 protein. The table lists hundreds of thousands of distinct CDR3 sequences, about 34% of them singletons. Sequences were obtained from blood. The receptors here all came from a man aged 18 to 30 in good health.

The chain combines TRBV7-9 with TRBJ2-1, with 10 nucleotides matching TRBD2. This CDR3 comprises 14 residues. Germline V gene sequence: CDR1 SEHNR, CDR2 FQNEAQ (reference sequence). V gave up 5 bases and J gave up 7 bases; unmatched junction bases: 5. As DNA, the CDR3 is TGTGCCAGCAGCCCTGCACTAGCGGGGAATGAGCAGTTCTTC. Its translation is CASSPALAGNEQFF. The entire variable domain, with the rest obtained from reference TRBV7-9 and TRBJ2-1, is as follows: DTGVSQNPRHKITKRGQNVTFRCDPISEHNRLYWYRQTLGQGPEFLTYFQNEAQLEKSRLLSDRFSAERPKGSFSTLEIQRTEQGDSAMYLCASSPALAGNEQFFGPGTRLTVL.

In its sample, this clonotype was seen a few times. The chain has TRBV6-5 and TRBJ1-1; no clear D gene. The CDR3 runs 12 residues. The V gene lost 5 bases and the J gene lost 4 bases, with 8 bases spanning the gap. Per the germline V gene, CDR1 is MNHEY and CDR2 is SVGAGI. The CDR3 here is CASSQSSTEAFF. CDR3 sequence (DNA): TGTGCCAGCAGTCAAAGTAGCACTGAAGCTTTCTTT.

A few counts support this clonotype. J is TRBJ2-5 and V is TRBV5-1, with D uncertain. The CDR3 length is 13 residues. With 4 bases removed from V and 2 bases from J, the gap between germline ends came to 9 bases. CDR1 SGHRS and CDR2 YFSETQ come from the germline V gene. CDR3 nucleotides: TGCGCCAGCAGCAGAACACAGCAAGAGACCCAGTACTTC. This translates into CASSRTQQETQYF.

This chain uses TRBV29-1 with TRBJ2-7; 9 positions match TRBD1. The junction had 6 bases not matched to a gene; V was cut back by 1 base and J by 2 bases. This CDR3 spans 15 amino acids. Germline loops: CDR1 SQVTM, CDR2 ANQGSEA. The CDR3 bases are TGCAGCGTTGAAGCCGGACAGGGGAAGCCCTACGAGCAGTACTTC. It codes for CSVEAGQGKPYEQYF.

CDR3 DNA: TGTGCCAGCAGTGAAACCGGAATTTCTGGGGCCAACGTCCTGACTTTC. This codes for CASSETGISGANVLTF. This chain connects TRBV6-1 to TRBJ2-6; D gene ambiguous. The CDR3 contains 16 residues. CDR1 MNHNS and CDR2 SASEGT come from the germline V gene. The V and J ends lost 2 bases and 1 base respectively, with 9 bases between them.

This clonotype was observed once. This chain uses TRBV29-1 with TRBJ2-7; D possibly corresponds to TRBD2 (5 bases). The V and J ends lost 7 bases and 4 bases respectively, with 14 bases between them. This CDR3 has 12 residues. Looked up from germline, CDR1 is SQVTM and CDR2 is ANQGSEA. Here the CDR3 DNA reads TGCAGCGGAGGGCAGAGGGAGTACGAGCAGTACTTC. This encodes CSGGQREYEQYF.

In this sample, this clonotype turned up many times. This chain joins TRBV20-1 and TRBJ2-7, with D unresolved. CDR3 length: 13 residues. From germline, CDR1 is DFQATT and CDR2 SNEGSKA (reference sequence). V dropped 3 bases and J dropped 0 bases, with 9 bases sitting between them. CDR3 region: CSARTVSSYEQYF. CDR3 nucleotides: TGCAGTGCTAGGACGGTCAGCTCCTACGAGCAGTACTTC.

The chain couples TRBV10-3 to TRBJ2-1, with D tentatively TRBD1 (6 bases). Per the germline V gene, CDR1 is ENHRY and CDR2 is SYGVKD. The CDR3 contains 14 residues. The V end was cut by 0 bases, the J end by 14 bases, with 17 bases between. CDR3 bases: TGTGCCATCAGTGAGTCGAGTCGGACAGCGGTGAAGTTCTTC. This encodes CAISESSRTAVKFF.

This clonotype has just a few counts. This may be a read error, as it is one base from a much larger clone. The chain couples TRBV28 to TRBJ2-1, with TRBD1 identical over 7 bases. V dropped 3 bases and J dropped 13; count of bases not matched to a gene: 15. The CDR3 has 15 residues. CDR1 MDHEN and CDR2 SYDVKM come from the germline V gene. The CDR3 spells CASSLAAGQGETQFF. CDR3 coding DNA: TGTGCCAGCAGTTTGGCAGCAGGGCAGGGGGAGACCCAGTTCTTC.

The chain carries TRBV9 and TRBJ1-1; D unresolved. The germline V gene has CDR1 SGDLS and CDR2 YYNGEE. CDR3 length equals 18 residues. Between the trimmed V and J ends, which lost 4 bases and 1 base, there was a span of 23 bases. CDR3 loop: CASSSPRRESPKNTEAFF. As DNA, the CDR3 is TGTGCCAGCAGCTCCCCCCGGCGGGAATCCCCGAAGAACACTGAAGCTTTCTTT.

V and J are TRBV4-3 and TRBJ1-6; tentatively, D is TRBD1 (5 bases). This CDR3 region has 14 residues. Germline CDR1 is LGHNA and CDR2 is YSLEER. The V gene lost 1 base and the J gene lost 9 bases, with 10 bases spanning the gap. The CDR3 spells CASSQAPTGSPLHF. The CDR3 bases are TGCGCCAGCAGCCAAGCACCAACAGGTTCACCCCTCCACTTT.

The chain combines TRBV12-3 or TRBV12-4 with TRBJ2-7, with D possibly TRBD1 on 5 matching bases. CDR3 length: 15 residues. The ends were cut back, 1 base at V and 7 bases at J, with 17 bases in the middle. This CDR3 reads CASSLGQNSYNEQYF. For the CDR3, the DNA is TGTGCCAGCAGTTTAGGACAGAACTCCTACAATGAGCAGTACTTC.

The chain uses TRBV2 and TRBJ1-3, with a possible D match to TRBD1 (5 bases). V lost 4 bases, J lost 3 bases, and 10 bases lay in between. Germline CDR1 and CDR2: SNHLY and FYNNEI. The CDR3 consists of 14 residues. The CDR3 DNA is TGTGCCAGCAGTGGTCAGACAGATGGAAACACCATATATTTT. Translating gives CASSGQTDGNTIYF.

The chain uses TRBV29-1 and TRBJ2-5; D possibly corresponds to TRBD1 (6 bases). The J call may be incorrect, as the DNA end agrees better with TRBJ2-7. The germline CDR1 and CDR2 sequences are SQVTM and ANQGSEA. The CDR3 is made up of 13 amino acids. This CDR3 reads CSVEGAKGYEQYF. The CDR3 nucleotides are TGCAGCGTTGAGGGGGCGAAAGGGTACGAGCAGTACTTC.

The CDR3 DNA sequence: TGTGCCAGCTTCTTCAATCAGCCCCAGCATTTT. Translating gives CASFFNQPQHF. This rearrangement joins TRBV18 to TRBJ1-5; D uncertain. This CDR3 comprises 11 residues. Germline lookup yields CDR1 KGHSH and CDR2 LQKENI. With 7 bases removed from V and 3 bases from J, the gap between germline ends came to 4 bases.

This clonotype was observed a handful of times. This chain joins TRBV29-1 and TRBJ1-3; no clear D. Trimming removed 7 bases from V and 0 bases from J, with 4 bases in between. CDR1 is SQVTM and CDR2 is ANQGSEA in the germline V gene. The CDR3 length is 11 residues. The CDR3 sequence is CSAPSGNTIYF. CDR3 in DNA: TGCAGCGCTCCCTCTGGAAACACCATATATTTT.

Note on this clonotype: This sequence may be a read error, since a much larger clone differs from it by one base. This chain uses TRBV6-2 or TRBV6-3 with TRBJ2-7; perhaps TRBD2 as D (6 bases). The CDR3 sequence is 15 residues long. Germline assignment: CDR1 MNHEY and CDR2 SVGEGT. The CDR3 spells CVSSSRGLGGHEQYF. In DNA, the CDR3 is TGTGTCAGCAGTTCCCGCGGACTGGGAGGACACGAGCAGTACTTC.

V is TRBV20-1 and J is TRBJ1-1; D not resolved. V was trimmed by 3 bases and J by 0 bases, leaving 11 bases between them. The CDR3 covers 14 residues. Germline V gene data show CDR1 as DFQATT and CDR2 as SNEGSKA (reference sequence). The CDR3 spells CSAREDGLNTEAFF. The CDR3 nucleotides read TGCAGTGCTAGGGAGGACGGCTTGAACACTGAAGCTTTCTTT.

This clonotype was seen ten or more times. For the CDR3, the DNA is TGTGCCAGCAGTATACAGGGGCTCTACGAGCAGTACTTC. Protein sequence: CASSIQGLYEQYF. The chain is built from TRBV12-3 or TRBV12-4 and TRBJ2-7, with 7 bases matching TRBD1. The CDR3 runs 13 residues. After removal of 5 bases from V and 3 bases from J, the junction contained 4 bases not matched to a gene.

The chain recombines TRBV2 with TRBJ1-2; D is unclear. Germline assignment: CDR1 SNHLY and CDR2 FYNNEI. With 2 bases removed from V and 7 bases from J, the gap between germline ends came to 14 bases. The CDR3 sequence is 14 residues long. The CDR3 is CASSESDNRAGYTF. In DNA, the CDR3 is TGTGCCAGCAGTGAAAGCGATAATAGGGCTGGCTACACCTTC.

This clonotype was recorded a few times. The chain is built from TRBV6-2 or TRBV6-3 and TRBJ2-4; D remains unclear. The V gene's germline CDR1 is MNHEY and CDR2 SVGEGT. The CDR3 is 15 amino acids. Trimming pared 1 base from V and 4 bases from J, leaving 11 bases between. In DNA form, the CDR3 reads TGTGCCAGCAGTTACTGGGGAACCGCTAAAAACATTCAGTACTTC. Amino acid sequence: CASSYWGTAKNIQYF.

The CDR3 sequence: CASSPNRVRTDTQYF. DNA for the CDR3: TGTGCCAGCAGCCCCAACAGGGTGAGGACAGATACGCAGTATTTT. This chain uses TRBV7-2 with TRBJ2-3, with D possibly TRBD1 on 6 matching bases. The V end was cut by 5 bases, the J end by 3 bases, with 15 bases between. The V gene's germline CDR1 is SGHTA and CDR2 FQGNSA. The CDR3 is 15 amino acids. The variable domain in full, with the rest retrieved from reference TRBV7-2 and TRBJ2-3, is GAGVSQSPSNKVTEKGKDVELRCDPISGHTALYWYRQSLGQGLEFLIYFQGNSAPDKSGLPSDRFSAERTGGSVSTLTIQRTQQEDSAVYLCASSPNRVRTDTQYFGPGTRLTVL.